The TCR beta chain described here comes from a study of circulating CD8 cells and anti-PD-1 response in melanoma. This CDR3 spans 13 amino acids. CDR1 and CDR2 from the germline V gene are KGHDR and SFDVKD. Using approximately 14 ng of total RNA, TCR libraries were made with the QIAseq Immune Repertoire TCR panel. TCRdb analysed the reads with MiXCR anew, one entry per CDR3 protein. This sample carries 200 to 250 distinct CDR3 sequences, roughly 3.2% of them seen once, and the ten largest clones take approximately 40%. This clonotype turned up a few times. Sequence at one end of the junction differs from germline and may be a read error. Four subsets defined by PD-1 and/or TIGIT were sorted from live CD3+CD8+TCRalphabeta+ cells.

The chain carries TRBV24-1 and TRBJ2-1, with 7 bases identical to TRBD1. The clonotype comes from a human donor with melanoma. The source was CD8+ T cells from PBMCs, collected at baseline or after one month of anti-PD-1 therapy (not recorded which). In DNA form, the CDR3 reads TGTACCACCAGTAGCTCAGGGGGCAATGAGCAGTTCTTC. Protein product: CTTSSSGGNEQFF.